The T cell receptor beta chain described here comes from a study of CD4+ T cells in melanoma. This clone was counted a few times. Deletions cut 7 bases from V and 1 base from J, with 13 bases between. This CDR3 is 15 amino acids long. Germline CDR1 SNHLY, CDR2 FYNNEI. TCRdb keeps only in-frame clones here, not all; method: immunoSEQ multiplex PCR. The table shows more than 13,000 clones, with more than 55% occurring only once. Sequenced: cells from a culture (not recorded whether cultured in vitro). The J gene is TRBJ2-2, the V gene TRBV2; weak D call: TRBD1 (6 bases). The clonotype originates from a human donor with melanoma. CDR3: CASTGRTVNTGELFF. Written as DNA, the CDR3 is TGTGCCAGCACCGGTCGGACAGTGAACACCGGGGAGCTGTTTTTT.